The 18 T cell receptor beta chains below all came from one sample that was sequenced in a study of PD-1 blockade in classical Hodgkin lymphoma. After autologous stem cell transplantation all patients relapsed, and prior brentuximab vedotin exposure differed between cohorts. Data came from immunoSEQ multiplex PCR; TCRdb stores just in-frame clones and leaves some out. The sample consists of 25,000 to 30,000 clones, 67% of them appearing once. The sequenced sample was peripheral blood mononuclear cells (PBMCs), obtained before the second cycle of nivolumab. These TCRs come from a human donor with classical Hodgkin lymphoma.

CDR3 in DNA: TGCGCCAGCAGCCAAGAGGCTGGCTTAGCCTACGAGCAGTACTTC. Protein product: CASSQEAGLAYEQYF. This rearrangement joins TRBV4-3 to TRBJ2-7; the D is unclear. This CDR3 comprises 15 residues. The V gene's germline CDR1 is LGHNA and CDR2 YSLEER. Trimming cost V 0 bases and J 2 bases, with 11 bases left between them.

This clone is classed as medium-sized (0.01 to 0.1%). V is TRBV28 and J is TRBJ1-2; 9 bases agree with TRBD1. This CDR3 region has 13 residues. J gave up 7 bases and V 6 bases, and 6 bases lay outside the gene matches. From germline, CDR1 is MDHEN and CDR2 SYDVKM. The CDR3 reads CASRPTGGGGYTF. The CDR3 DNA is TGTGCCAGCAGGCCGACAGGGGGTGGTGGCTACACCTTC.

The CDR3 sequence: CASRIQETQYF. CDR3 DNA: TGTGCCAGCAGGATCCAAGAGACCCAGTACTTC. The genes are TRBV6-6 and TRBJ2-5; unclear D gene. Trimming took 6 bases from V and 1 from J, leaving 3 bases between them. From germline, CDR1 is MNHNY and CDR2 SVGAGI (reference sequence). The CDR3 extends over 11 amino acids.

The chain carries TRBV29-1 and TRBJ2-3; D remains unclear. Trimming removed 4 bases at V and 0 bases at J, with 11 bases between. This CDR3 has 14 residues. Germline V gene sequence: CDR1 SQVTM, CDR2 ANQGSEA. The DNA for the CDR3 is TGCAGCGTTGTGATAGGCTTCAGCACAGATACGCAGTATTTT. This encodes CSVVIGFSTDTQYF.

The genes are TRBV2 and TRBJ2-1, with D possibly being TRBD1 (7 bases). Germline CDR1 reads SNHLY; CDR2 reads FYNNEI. V gave up 11 bases and J gave up 6 bases, with 17 bases separating them. The CDR3 consists of 13 residues. Here the CDR3 reads CAQYRGLGNEQFF. The CDR3 region has the DNA TGTGCCCAATACAGGGGACTTGGCAATGAGCAGTTCTTC.

The chain uses TRBV7-2 and TRBJ2-2; the D is unclear. Germline CDR1 is SGHTA and CDR2 is FQGNSA. V gave up 0 bases and J gave up 6 bases, with 8 bases separating them. This CDR3 is 14 amino acids long. The CDR3 spells CASSLAGQPGELFF. DNA of the CDR3: TGTGCCAGCAGCTTAGCTGGCCAGCCCGGGGAGCTGTTTTTT.

This clone has only one observation. This sequence joins TRBV28 and TRBJ1-2; maybe TRBD1 (6 bases). Germline V lookup: CDR1 MDHEN, CDR2 SYDVKM. Deletions cut 6 bases from V and 4 bases from J, with 15 bases between. The CDR3 consists of 14 residues. CDR3 sequence (DNA): TGTGCCAGCAGGATTGGGGGACAACTCTATGGCTACACCTTC. Encoded protein: CASRIGGQLYGYTF.

This sequence joins TRBV18 and TRBJ1-1; D ambiguous. V gave up 6 bases and J gave up 0 bases, with 8 bases separating them. The CDR3 is made up of 13 amino acids. The germline V gene has CDR1 KGHSH and CDR2 LQKENI. The CDR3 DNA is TGTGCCAGCTCCCACGGCCTGAACACTGAAGCTTTCTTT. Its translation: CASSHGLNTEAFF.

This clone was recorded only once. The V call is TRBV28, the J call TRBJ2-5, with 7 bases that match TRBD2. The J call may be mistaken, given a closer DNA end match to TRBJ2-7. The CDR3 is made up of 14 amino acids. Germline V gene lookup returns CDR1 MDHEN and CDR2 SYDVKM. The CDR3 nucleotides read TGTGCCAGCAGCCTGAGCGGGATCTCCTACGAGCAGTACTTC. Translating it yields CASSLSGISYEQYF.

This clone was observed a few times. This chain links TRBV2 with TRBJ2-3; D may be TRBD1 (6 bases). V lost 2 bases, J lost 10 bases, and 16 bases lay in between. From germline, CDR1 is SNHLY and CDR2 FYNNEI. The length of the CDR3 is 14 residues. The CDR3 bases are TGTGCCAGCAGTGAACGAGGACAGCAGGGTTCGCAGTATTTT. Translation: CASSERGQQGSQYF.

This clone was observed a few times. The V and J genes are TRBV4-1 and TRBJ1-1; the D is unclear. Deletions cut 2 bases from V and 0 bases from J, with 16 bases between. The CDR3 runs 17 residues. Germline V gene lookup returns CDR1 MGHRA and CDR2 YSYEKL. The CDR3 region has the DNA TGCGCCAGCAGCCAACCCTCGGTAGGGCGAATGAACACTGAAGCTTTCTTT. Protein product: CASSQPSVGRMNTEAFF.

This clone was found once. This rearrangement joins TRBV28 to TRBJ1-2; D remains ambiguous. The germline V gene has CDR1 MDHEN and CDR2 SYDVKM. The ends were cut back, 5 bases at V and 7 bases at J, with 8 bases in the middle. The CDR3 has 11 residues. In nucleotides, the CDR3 is TGTGCCAGCAGTCCTGGGAGTGGCTACACCTTC. The encoded protein is CASSPGSGYTF.

The chain is built from TRBV4-3 and TRBJ2-6; D may be TRBD1 (6 bases). Per germline, CDR1 LGHNA and CDR2 YSLEER. Trimming removed 3 bases from V and 0 bases from J, with 12 bases in between. CDR3 length: 17 residues. The CDR3 nucleotides read TGCGCCAGCAGCCACGACAGGCCCTTCTCTGGGGCCAACGTCCTGACTTTC. This translates into CASSHDRPFSGANVLTF.

V gene TRBV28 combines with J gene TRBJ2-7, with D maybe TRBD2 (6 bases). CDR1 and CDR2 (germline): MDHEN, SYDVKM. Trimming removed 3 bases from V and 7 bases from J, with 16 bases in between. This CDR3 contains 14 residues. This CDR3 is CASSFGGSVVEQYF. The CDR3 nucleotides read TGTGCCAGCAGTTTCGGGGGTAGCGTGGTTGAGCAGTACTTC.

The chain couples TRBV5-1 to TRBJ2-7, with 8 positions matching TRBD1. V lost 4 bases and J lost 6; bases outside the gene matches: 9. Germline-derived CDR1 and CDR2 are SGHRS and YFSETQ. This CDR3 is built from 14 residues. The CDR3 DNA sequence: TGCGCCAGCAGCCCCCAGGGGGCGCATAGCGAGCAGTACTTC. Protein: CASSPQGAHSEQYF.

The chain employs TRBV7-2 and TRBJ2-5, with 8 bases lining up with TRBD1. Germline V gene sequence: CDR1 SGHTA, CDR2 FQGNSA. The junction had 13 bases not matched to a gene; V was cut back by 6 bases and J by 4 bases. The CDR3 is 16 residues long. CDR3 sequence (DNA): TGTGCCAGCAGACATACTAGCCAGGGGGCGGCAGAGACCCAGTACTTC. Translating gives CASRHTSQGAAETQYF.

The chain carries TRBV6-4 and TRBJ2-5; TRBD2 matches at 12 bases. This CDR3 is built from 17 residues. The ends lost 0 bases at V and 4 bases at J; junction bases unmatched: 6. Germline CDR1 reads MRHNA; CDR2 reads SNTAGT. Here the CDR3 DNA reads TGTGCCAGCAGTGACTCGCCTAGCGGGGGGGCAGGAGAGACCCAGTACTTC. It translates to CASSDSPSGGAGETQYF.

J is TRBJ2-1 and V is TRBV4-1, with D tentatively TRBD2 (5 bases). Trimming left V 3 bases short and J 6 bases short, with 9 bases between. The CDR3 consists of 13 residues. CDR1 is MGHRA and CDR2 is YSYEKL in the germline V gene. The CDR3 loop is CASSHGGSNEQFF. The CDR3 DNA sequence: TGCGCCAGCAGCCACGGCGGGTCCAATGAGCAGTTCTTC.